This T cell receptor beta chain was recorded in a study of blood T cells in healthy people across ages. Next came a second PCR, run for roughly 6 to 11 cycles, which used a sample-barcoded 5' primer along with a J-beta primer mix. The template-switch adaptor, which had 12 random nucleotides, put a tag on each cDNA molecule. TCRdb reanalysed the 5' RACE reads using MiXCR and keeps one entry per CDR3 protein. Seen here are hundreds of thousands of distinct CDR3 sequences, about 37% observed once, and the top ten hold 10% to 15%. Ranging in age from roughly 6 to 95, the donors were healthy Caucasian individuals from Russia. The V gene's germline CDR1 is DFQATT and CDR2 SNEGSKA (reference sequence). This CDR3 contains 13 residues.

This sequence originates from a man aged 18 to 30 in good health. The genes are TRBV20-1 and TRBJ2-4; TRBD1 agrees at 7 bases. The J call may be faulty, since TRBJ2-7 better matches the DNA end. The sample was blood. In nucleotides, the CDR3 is TGCAGTGCTACCGGGACAGACTATAGCGAGCAGTACTTC. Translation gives CSATGTDYSEQYF.